This T cell receptor beta chain was sequenced in a study of monozygotic twins with inflammatory bowel disease (dated by TCRdb to about 2019). General notes on the study: In total, roughly 28 monozygotic twin pairs made up the full study: 19 Danish pairs, all IBD-discordant, plus nine German pairs, of which four were IBD-concordant and five were IBD-discordant. The search for disease-associated traits relied mainly on comparing, within discordant pairs, IBD patients with their genetically identical healthy co-twins. Each individual had, on average, about 151 000 unique TCRalpha sequences and 181 000 unique TCRbeta sequences available for analysis. Broad study findings and their caveats: Measured by the inverse Simpson index, TCRbeta repertoire diversity was lower in IBD patients than in their healthy co-twins. Different T cell subtypes could not be distinguished in the analysis. The results gave no support for a single strong signal or clonotype linked to IBD. Fewer clonotypes were shared with other individuals by IBD patients than by healthy twins, most markedly in patients showing signs of disease activity. Because patients were on differing immunosuppressive treatments, the repertoires may have picked up extra background noise and inter-individual variability. Repertoire similarity did not differ between concordant and discordant twins, possibly due to limited statistical power.

Inclusive of the bounding cysteine and phenylalanine, the CDR3 is 13 residues long. No coding sequence is recorded. The germline V gene gives CDR1 as MNHEY and CDR2 as SVGEGT. From each donor, a roughly 2.3 ml peripheral blood sample was collected into PAXgene tubes and stored at -80 degrees C. Without T cell sorting, total RNA was isolated from whole blood using the PAXgene blood miRNA kit on an automated QIAcube. Deep TCRalpha and TCRbeta repertoire profiling with unique molecular barcoding was performed on peripheral blood of monozygotic twin pairs concordant or discordant for inflammatory bowel disease. Smoking habits were recorded for all twin pairs, and each individual was classified as a current, former or never smoker. The method was 5' RACE. For each TCR library, 3,000 to 4,000 ng of total RNA was used. For each sample, cDNA synthesis with SMARTScribe reverse transcriptase was split into eight separate reactions. During cDNA synthesis, unique molecular identifiers containing a 6-nucleotide sample barcode were introduced by template switching. TCRalpha and TCRbeta cDNA was amplified in two nested PCRs of around 15 and 10 cycles, and bead purification was carried out after each PCR. Before amplification, the cDNA was treated with uracil DNA-glycosylase and purified using the QIAquick PCR purification kit. The second PCR added Illumina TruSeq-compatible adapters along with sample-specific barcodes. TapeStation and Qubit were used to check library quality and concentration, and around 5.2 ng of each library went into the pool. The pooled libraries were sequenced with 2 x 100 bp reads and custom sequencing primers on an Illumina HiSeq2500 single-index Rapid Run. As for the authors' bioinformatics: UMI-based consensus assembly with MiGEC version 1.2.6 was used to correct PCR and sequencing errors. MiXCR version 2.1.1 handled V(D)J alignment, clonotype assembly and CDR3 extraction. To normalise gene usage, clonotype sharing and MAIT/NKT TCR abundance, the analysis used the top 1000, 10 000 and 20 000 clonotypes per sample. Diversity was computed as the inverse Simpson index with the vegan R package after downsampling to 27 000 UMIs. Paired Mann-Whitney U tests were applied to discordant twin pairs, with Benjamini-Hochberg correction for multiple testing. Each CDR3 protein sequence appears as one entry after TCRdb reprocessed the reads, and no DNA is included. The authors' filters were not applied to this entry. The table for this sample shows over 150,000 distinct CDR3 sequences. Of the sample, 2.4% falls within the top ten clones.

A note on this clonotype: Its antigen target is currently unknown.

The receptor was isolated from a human donor with ulcerative colitis or Crohn's disease, or a healthy co-twin of an affected twin (not recorded which). The V gene is TRBV6-2 or TRBV6-3 and the J gene is TRBJ1-5; the D call of TRBD1 rests on TCRdb alone, since no DNA is present to check it. The sequenced sample consisted of blood. The CDR3 reads as follows: CASSYARDQPQHF.